Below are 32 T cell receptor beta chains sequenced from a single sample in a study of Ad26.COV2.S vaccination and SARS-CoV-2 variants. The treatment was: some 20 received Ad26.COV2.S at low or high dose, single or two shots; several received placebo; per-sample allocation not given. On day 63 after the first injection, vaccine and placebo recipients gave samples. Sequencing used immunoSEQ multiplex PCR; TCRdb keeps in-frame clones, though not all of them. The table has more than 300,000 clones, 80% to 90% seen once. The sequenced sample was peripheral blood, obtained in a trial of Ad26.COV2.S vaccine versus placebo. The receptors were gathered from a person aged 18-65 years who received the Ad26.COV2.S COVID-19 vaccine or a placebo.

The gene calls are TRBV29-1 and TRBJ1-3; D gene uncertain. This CDR3 is 12 amino acids long. Germline V gives CDR1 SQVTM, CDR2 ANQGSEA. Trimming stripped 7 bases from V and 4 bases from J, with 11 bases between. The CDR3 protein is CSARTEGNTIYF. CDR3 bases: TGCAGCGCTCGGACCGAGGGAAACACCATATATTTT.

Comments on this clone: The same CDR3 is also encoded by other DNA sequences in this sample. The chain employs TRBV10-3 and TRBJ1-1; the D gene is possibly TRBD1 (5 bases). This CDR3 is built from 15 residues. Germline-derived CDR1 and CDR2 are ENHRY and SYGVKD. V was clipped by 0 bases and J by 1 base, with 9 bases between them. The CDR3 DNA reads TGTGCCATCAGTGAGTCGGATGGGACGAACACTGAAGCTTTCTTT. Translated: CAISESDGTNTEAFF.

V gene TRBV5-1 combines with J gene TRBJ1-1; the D is unclear. The ends were cut back, 6 bases at V and 5 bases at J, with 14 bases in the middle. In germline, CDR1 is SGHRS, CDR2 YFSETQ. The CDR3 extends over 13 amino acids. CDR3: CASTRAGITEAFF. Written as DNA, the CDR3 is TGCGCCAGCACCCGTGCAGGAATAACTGAAGCTTTCTTT.

The count of this clone is one. V gene TRBV6-6 combines with J gene TRBJ2-7; D is unclear. V dropped 5 bases and J dropped 2 bases, with 7 bases sitting between them. The CDR3 is made up of 12 amino acids. Germline lookup yields CDR1 MNHNY and CDR2 SVGAGI (reference sequence). The DNA of the CDR3 is TGTGCCAGCAGTACTGGGGCCTACGAGCAGTACTTC. Protein product: CASSTGAYEQYF.

The V gene is TRBV28, the J gene TRBJ2-7; 7 bases are a match to TRBD2. V dropped 4 bases and J dropped 4; count of bases not matched to a gene: 7. CDR3 length: 14 residues. Germline V gene data show CDR1 as MDHEN and CDR2 as SYDVKM. CDR3 in amino acids: CASSSGGRRYEQYF. The CDR3, as DNA: TGTGCCAGCAGTTCCGGCGGGAGAAGGTACGAGCAGTACTTC.

The CDR3 DNA follows: TGTGCTAGTGGTTATAGACAGGGAAGATCCTACGAGCAGTACTTC. Translating gives CASGYRQGRSYEQYF. The chain combines TRBV12-5 with TRBJ2-7; 7 bases are a match to TRBD1. Germline CDR1 LGHNT, CDR2 FRNRAP. This CDR3 has 15 residues. V lost 4 bases, J lost 1 base, and 7 bases stayed unmatched.

The chain recombines TRBV7-8 with TRBJ2-1; 8 positions agree with TRBD2. Germline V gives CDR1 SGHVS, CDR2 FQNEAQ. Trimming took 3 bases from V and 0 from J; bases not matched to a gene: 1. This CDR3 is 15 amino acids long. The CDR3 protein is CASSFLAGSYNEQFF. DNA for the CDR3: TGTGCCAGCAGCTTCCTAGCGGGCTCCTACAATGAGCAGTTCTTC.

This chain connects TRBV7-2 to TRBJ2-7, with TRBD2 identical over 11 bases. Germline CDR1 and CDR2: SGHTA and FQGNSA. This CDR3 region has 15 residues. V lost 5 bases to trimming and J lost 7 bases; unmatched junction nucleotides: 10. The CDR3: CASSKGLAEGDEQYF. The CDR3 nucleotides are TGTGCCAGCAGCAAGGGACTAGCGGAGGGGGATGAGCAGTACTTC.

J is TRBJ2-6 and V is TRBV2; a possible D gene is TRBD1 (5 bases). CDR3 length: 15 residues. The V gene's germline CDR1 is SNHLY and CDR2 FYNNEI. V shed 11 bases and J shed 0 bases, with 14 bases lying between them. Here the CDR3 reads CASQVGNSGANVLTF. DNA for the CDR3: TGTGCCTCACAGGTGGGCAACTCTGGGGCCAACGTCCTGACTTTC. Full variable domain (remainder filled in from reference TRBV2 and TRBJ2-6): EPEVTQTPSHQVTQMGQEVILRCVPISNHLYFYWYRQILGQKVEFLVSFYNNEISEKSEIFDDQFSVERPDGSNFTLKIRSTKLEDSAMYFCASQVGNSGANVLTFGAGSRLTVL.

The rearrangement links TRBV5-5 to TRBJ2-6; D could derive from TRBD1 or TRBD2 (5 bases each). This CDR3 is 15 amino acids long. Germline CDR1 reads SGHKS; CDR2 reads YYEKEE (reference sequence). The V gene lost 4 bases and the J gene lost 2 bases, with 10 bases spanning the gap. CDR3 amino acids: CASSRGETGANVLTF. For the CDR3, the DNA is TGTGCCAGCAGCCGAGGGGAAACTGGGGCCAACGTCCTGACTTTC.

V gene TRBV19 combines with J gene TRBJ1-3, with 8 bases identical to TRBD1. After removal of 5 bases from V and 3 bases from J, the junction contained 9 bases not matched to a gene. The CDR3 contains 16 residues. Germline CDR1 is LNHDA and CDR2 is SQIVND (reference sequence). This chain's CDR3 is CASSQPGQGIGNTIYF. CDR3 DNA sequence: TGTGCCAGTAGTCAGCCCGGACAGGGCATTGGAAACACCATATATTTT.

This clone was observed a single time. The chain recombines TRBV6-4 with TRBJ1-6; weak D call: TRBD1 (5 bases). The V and J ends lost 2 bases and 6 bases respectively, with 11 bases between them. Germline CDR1 MRHNA, CDR2 SNTAGT. The length of the CDR3 is 15 residues. CDR3: CASSDTGTGNSPLHF. In DNA, the CDR3 is TGTGCCAGCAGTGACACCGGGACTGGTAATTCACCCCTCCACTTT.

This rearrangement joins TRBV13 to TRBJ1-1; weak D call: TRBD1 (6 bases). The CDR3 extends over 14 amino acids. V gave up 2 bases and J gave up 5 bases, with 12 bases separating them. The germline V gene encodes CDR1 PRHDT and CDR2 FYEKMQ (reference sequence). This CDR3 reads CASSLRGGRTEAFF. The CDR3 DNA reads TGTGCCAGCAGCTTAAGAGGGGGAAGGACTGAAGCTTTCTTT.

This sequence joins TRBV5-1 and TRBJ1-1; tentatively, D is TRBD1 (6 bases). The CDR3 covers 15 residues. Deletions cut 5 bases from V and 2 bases from J, with 16 bases between. Germline CDR1 reads SGHRS; CDR2 reads YFSETQ. The CDR3 DNA reads TGCGCCAGCAGTCTGGGGGGCAGGGCAAACACTGAAGCTTTCTTT. Protein product: CASSLGGRANTEAFF.

With regard to this clone: This same CDR3 is encoded by further DNA sequences in the sample. This chain links TRBV28 with TRBJ1-1; unclear D gene. Trimming left V 2 bases short and J 0 bases short, with 4 bases between. Germline assignment: CDR1 MDHEN and CDR2 SYDVKM. The CDR3 consists of 13 residues. Here the CDR3 DNA reads TGTGCCAGCAGTTTAGGAGTGAACACTGAAGCTTTCTTT. It yields the protein CASSLGVNTEAFF. Together with reference TRBV28 and TRBJ1-1, the CDR3 gives the full variable domain: DVKVTQSSRYLVKRTGEKVFLECVQDMDHENMFWYRQDPGLGLRLIYFSYDVKMKEKGDIPEGYSVSREKKERFSLILESASTNQTSMYLCASSLGVNTEAFFGQGTRLTVV.

The CDR3 DNA sequence: TGTGCCACCAGTGATTTCGGGACAACCTACAATGAGCAGTTCTTC. It specifies CATSDFGTTYNEQFF. The chain carries TRBV24-1 and TRBJ2-1; a weak D match, TRBD1 (6 bases). This CDR3 comprises 15 residues. Trimming shortened V by 1 base and J by 2 bases, and 8 bases separated the two germline ends. The germline CDR1 and CDR2 sequences are KGHDR and SFDVKD.

V is TRBV27 and J is TRBJ2-4; TRBD1 is a possible D gene (5 bases). The CDR3 length is 13 residues. V lost 0 bases to trimming and J lost 7 bases, with 7 bases between them. The germline gives CDR1 MNHEY, CDR2 SMNVEV (reference sequence). CDR3 amino acids: CASSLSGANIQYF. The CDR3 DNA is TGTGCCAGCAGTTTATCAGGGGCGAACATTCAGTACTTC.

The chain uses TRBV5-4 and TRBJ2-3, with D tentatively TRBD1 or TRBD2 (6 bases each). From germline, CDR1 is SGHNT and CDR2 YYREEE (reference sequence). CDR3 size: 15 residues. V lost 3 bases and J lost 3, with 14 bases in between. The CDR3 sequence is CASSWEAQGTDTQYF. In nucleotides, the CDR3 is TGTGCCAGCAGCTGGGAGGCCCAGGGGACAGATACGCAGTATTTT.

The V call is TRBV4-1, the J call TRBJ2-2, with 9 bases aligning to TRBD2. This CDR3 contains 18 residues. Germline V gene lookup returns CDR1 MGHRA and CDR2 YSYEKL. V lost 1 base and J lost 0; bases outside the gene matches: 6. CDR3 DNA sequence: TGCGCCAGCAGCCAAGTGCTAGCGGGACTCTCGAACACCGGGGAGCTGTTTTTT. It specifies CASSQVLAGLSNTGELFF.

The chain combines TRBV6-5 with TRBJ1-1, with TRBD1 as a possible D gene (6 bases). The CDR3 runs to 13 residues. Trimming shortened V by 7 bases and J by 4 bases, and 13 bases separated the two germline ends. Looked up from germline, CDR1 is MNHEY and CDR2 is SVGAGI. Here the CDR3 reads CASTSTGGTEAFF. The CDR3 DNA follows: TGTGCCAGCACCTCGACAGGCGGCACTGAAGCTTTCTTT.

This chain connects TRBV5-6 to TRBJ2-7; D is unresolved. The CDR3 is made up of 15 amino acids. V was clipped by 4 bases and J by 2 bases, with 16 bases between them. CDR1 and CDR2 from the germline V gene are SGHDT and YYEEEE. Written as DNA, the CDR3 is TGTGCCAGCAGCCTCGATTATGGTAATACCTACGAGCAGTACTTC. This translates into CASSLDYGNTYEQYF.

The rearrangement uses TRBV13 and TRBJ2-7; 8 nucleotides agree with TRBD1. The CDR3 loop spans 16 amino acids. Trimming took 1 base from V and 2 from J; bases not matched to a gene: 7. Germline V gives CDR1 PRHDT, CDR2 FYEKMQ (reference sequence). CDR3 in DNA: TGTGCCAGCAGCTTAGCCGAAAGGACAGGGACCTACGAGCAGTACTTC. Amino acid sequence: CASSLAERTGTYEQYF. The full variable domain, rest sourced from reference TRBV13 and TRBJ2-7, is AAGVIQSPRHLIKEKRETATLKCYPIPRHDTVYWYQQGPGQDPQFLISFYEKMQSDKGSIPDRFSAQQFSDYHSELNMSSLELGDSALYFCASSLAERTGTYEQYFGPGTRLTVT.

The V gene is TRBV6-6, the J gene TRBJ1-1; D uncertain. The V end lost 7 bases, the J end lost 1 base, and 7 bases lay between the germline ends. This CDR3 is built from 12 residues. Germline-derived CDR1 and CDR2 are MNHNY and SVGAGI (reference sequence). Here the CDR3 reads CASNAGNTEAFF. The CDR3 DNA is TGTGCCAGCAATGCGGGGAACACTGAAGCTTTCTTT.

The rearrangement uses TRBV4-3 and TRBJ1-1; D may be TRBD1 (6 bases). The CDR3 extends over 17 amino acids. CDR1 and CDR2 from the germline V gene are LGHNA and YSLEER. V lost 1 base and J lost 3, with 18 bases in between. Here the CDR3 reads CASSQVGWQGRDTEAFF. CDR3 DNA: TGCGCCAGCAGCCAAGTAGGATGGCAGGGGAGGGACACTGAAGCTTTCTTT.

This clone is a singleton in its sample. The chain carries TRBV19 and TRBJ1-5; unclear D gene. V lost 2 bases, J lost 0 bases, and 8 bases lay in between. Germline V lookup: CDR1 LNHDA, CDR2 SQIVND (reference sequence). CDR3 size: 15 residues. The CDR3 reads CASSISHNSNQPQHF. For the CDR3, the DNA is TGTGCCAGTAGTATATCACATAATAGCAATCAGCCCCAGCATTTT.

The chain recombines TRBV4-2 with TRBJ1-2, with 12 bases lining up with TRBD1. The V and J ends lost 5 bases and 4 bases, in that order; junction bases with no gene match: 11. In germline, CDR1 is LGHNA, CDR2 YNFKEQ. The CDR3 spans 17 residues. CDR3 amino acids: CASSKKGQGAPGYGYTF. CDR3 nucleotides: TGTGCCAGCAGCAAGAAGGGACAGGGGGCGCCGGGCTATGGCTACACCTTC.

The J gene is TRBJ2-7, the V gene TRBV9; D is perhaps TRBD1 (6 bases). The CDR3 contains 13 residues. Germline V lookup: CDR1 SGDLS, CDR2 YYNGEE. V gave up 4 bases and J gave up 3 bases, with 11 bases separating them. The CDR3 reads CASSPEGVYEQYF. The CDR3 DNA reads TGTGCCAGCAGCCCCGAGGGGGTCTACGAGCAGTACTTC.

V gene TRBV6-5 combines with J gene TRBJ2-5, with a weak D call TRBD1 (6 bases). The CDR3 runs to 14 residues. The V end lost 4 bases, the J end lost 2 bases, and 11 bases lay between the germline ends. Germline CDR1 and CDR2: MNHEY and SVGAGI. In nucleotides, the CDR3 is TGTGCCAGCAGTTCCCTAGGGGGTCAAGAGACCCAGTACTTC. It yields the protein CASSSLGGQETQYF.

The rearrangement uses TRBV7-9 and TRBJ2-1; 13 bases fit TRBD2. Germline V gene lookup returns CDR1 SEHNR and CDR2 FQNEAQ (reference sequence). The CDR3 extends over 17 amino acids. J lost 4 bases, V lost 3 bases, and 6 bases had no gene match. CDR3 amino acids: CASSFRLAGGWYNEQFF. CDR3 bases: TGTGCCAGCAGCTTCCGACTAGCGGGAGGCTGGTACAATGAGCAGTTCTTC.

This chain connects TRBV10-3 to TRBJ1-3; 12 nucleotides agree with TRBD1. Germline CDR1 reads ENHRY; CDR2 reads SYGVKD. The CDR3 runs to 19 residues. With V trimmed by 3 bases and J by 3 bases, 12 bases remained unmatched. The CDR3 protein is CAISDPGTGGFLFGNTIYF. CDR3 nucleotides: TGTGCCATCAGTGATCCCGGGACAGGGGGCTTTCTTTTTGGAAACACCATATATTTT.

The chain carries TRBV6-5 and TRBJ2-5; D not resolved. This CDR3 contains 14 residues. Germline lookup yields CDR1 MNHEY and CDR2 SVGAGI. Trimming pared 6 bases from V and 2 bases from J, leaving 13 bases between. The CDR3 DNA reads TGTGCCAGCAGCCGGAGTGGCCCACAAGAGACCCAGTACTTC. Protein product: CASSRSGPQETQYF.

The chain combines TRBV6-5 with TRBJ2-3, with no clear D. The germline CDR1 and CDR2 sequences are MNHEY and SVGAGI. The V end was cut by 6 bases, the J end by 2 bases, with 15 bases between. There are 15 residues in the CDR3. The CDR3 DNA reads TGTGCCAGCAGGACCATGTGGGCGGCCACAGATACGCAGTATTTT. Residues: CASRTMWAATDTQYF.